This T cell receptor (beta chain) came from a study of cytotoxic CD8 clonotypes in ibrutinib-treated CLL. At the level of the study: Response was recorded as partial in 25 or so patients and complete in 2; at median approximately 63 months, approximately 15 remained remitted and approximately 12 had progressed. Mean per-sample yields comprised around 280,000 productive templates and around 92,000 productive rearrangements.

The data were produced by immunoSEQ multiplex PCR, yet TCRdb's version contains in-frame clones alone and is incomplete. Seen here are roughly 150,000 clones, around 80% observed once, and the top ten hold 3.5% to 5.5%. On this clone: Its antigen is as yet unknown.

Notes on the study in general: Clonality was higher at baseline than in age-matched healthy donors and tracked circulating CD8+ T-cell counts. Once treatment began, public clonotypes, which were uncommon, contracted or stayed stable.

CDR3 length: 17 residues. Germline V gene data show CDR1 as SGDLS and CDR2 as YYNGEE. V shed 3 bases and J 0 bases; nucleotides not matched to a gene: 6. This specimen consisted of PBMCs, obtained after 24 months of ibrutinib treatment. The clonotype was recovered from a human donor with chronic lymphocytic leukemia. The chain links TRBV9 to TRBJ1-5; 10 nucleotides match TRBD1. The CDR3: CASSEGTGVLSNQPQHF. The CDR3, as DNA: TGTGCCAGCAGCGAAGGGACAGGGGTCCTTAGCAATCAGCCCCAGCATTTT.